This is a list of T cell receptor beta chains from one sample in a study of blood T cell repertoires in COVID-19. The assay was immunoSEQ multiplex PCR, and TCRdb's table has in-frame clones only and misses some. The sample records roughly 200,000 clones, 87% being singletons. Sequencing was done on a sample of PBMCs or T cells enriched from blood (not recorded which). The receptor set was obtained from a man aged 30-40 years in a cohort exposed to, infected with or recovered from COVID-19 (not recorded which). Each CDR3 is given without its conserved first and last residue.

v_gene,j_gene,CDR3aa
TRBV7-7,TRBJ2-5,ASSFRTGDETQY
TRBV24-1,TRBJ2-1,ATSDWHGKGGQF
TRBV5-6,TRBJ2-5,ASSFNRVDGQETQY
TRBV6-5,TRBJ2-7,ASNPPGHLPYEQY
TRBV9,TRBJ1-1,ASNNRGTEAF
TRBV4-3,TRBJ1-2,ASSSSSGDGYGYT
TRBV10-2,TRBJ1-5,ASSPDRFNQPQH
TRBV7-2,TRBJ2-5,ASSASQGAQY
TRBV3-1/TRBV3-2,TRBJ2-6,ASSPRRQGVSGANVLT
TRBV6-2/TRBV6-3,TRBJ1-1,ASSSTAPGTEAF
TRBV14,TRBJ2-7,ASSQGLTSSPYEQY
TRBV20-1,TRBJ2-3,RAFSGGGEY
TRBV11-2,TRBJ1-2,ASSLVRNRGAYGYT
TRBV5-1,TRBJ1-2,ASSLAGQERNGYT
TRBV9,TRBJ1-1,ASSPGGAQNTEAF
TRBV27,TRBJ2-7,ASSLGHWRAGGANEQY
TRBV24-1,TRBJ1-5,ATARAGGGNQPQH
TRBV27,TRBJ1-6,ASSIGGDPSNSPLH
TRBV19,TRBJ1-1,ASRTTGTGNTEAF
TRBV5-6,TRBJ2-1,ASTPGQSYNEQF
TRBV15,TRBJ2-3,ATSRETVDTSTDTQY
TRBV6-2/TRBV6-3,TRBJ1-6,ASSAERSSYNSPLH
TRBV25-1,TRBJ1-2,ASSEGTWDFGGYGYT
TRBV5-8,TRBJ1-5,ASSFRGPGNQPQH